This is a list of T cell receptor beta chains from one sample in a study of shared clonotypes between healthy human individuals. Measured with immunoSEQ multiplex PCR; TCRdb has only the in-frame clones, and not every one. This sample has approximately 2,300,000 clones, with just under 95% found just once. Input material: naive CD4+ T cells from PBMCs. These receptors all come from a man between 18 and 35 years old in good health. Some clones in this sample may be carry-over from other donors' samples. CDR3s include the opening cysteine and the closing phenylalanine or tryptophan. The D gene is left open where the match is weak. Not all rows give a size; the values are once, few, many and, for expanded clones, a class.

>TRBJ1-1|-|TRBD1|TRBV27
CASQRTGDTEAFF
TGTGCCAGCCAGAGGACAGGGGACACTGAAGCTTTCTTT
>TRBJ1-3|few|-|TRBV9
CASSVSSSGNTIYF
TGTGCCAGCAGCGTTTCTTCCTCTGGAAACACCATATATTTT
>TRBJ1-4|-|-|TRBV5-4
CASSFTAGSNEKLFF
TGTGCCAGCAGCTTCACGGCAGGGTCTAATGAAAAACTGTTTTTT
>TRBJ1-1|few|-|TRBV6-4
CASSPGGITEAFF
TGTGCCAGCAGCCCCGGGGGGATCACTGAAGCTTTCTTT
>TRBJ2-7|-|TRBD2|TRBV19
CARPSWGPSGHSYEQYF
TGTGCCAGGCCTAGTTGGGGACCTAGCGGCCACTCCTACGAGCAGTACTTC
>TRBJ2-5|-|TRBD2|TRBV9
CASSVVASGRQETQYF
TGTGCCAGCAGCGTAGTTGCTAGCGGGAGGCAAGAGACCCAGTACTTC
>TRBJ1-4|-|-|TRBV7-9
CASSLKADPGEKLFF
TGTGCCAGCAGCTTAAAAGCAGACCCAGGTGAAAAACTGTTTTTT
>TRBJ2-5|once|-|TRBV5-1
CASSFRRDPAQETQYF
TGCGCCAGCAGCTTTAGGAGGGACCCAGCACAAGAGACCCAGTACTTC
>TRBJ2-1|once|TRBD2|TRBV5-1
CASSSTDGLVPYNEQFF
TGCGCCAGCAGCTCAACCGATGGACTAGTCCCCTACAATGAGCAGTTCTTC
>TRBJ2-7|-|TRBD2|TRBV28
CASSPLRGGRVYEQYF
TGTGCCAGCAGTCCTCTGAGGGGCGGGAGGGTGTACGAGCAGTACTTC
>TRBJ2-2|-|TRBD1|TRBV7-2
CASSLDRGMTTGELFF
TGTGCCAGCAGCTTAGACAGGGGTATGACCACCGGGGAGCTGTTTTTT
>TRBJ2-7|-|-|TRBV6-5
CASSSTRGRDSYEQYF
TGTGCCAGCAGTTCCACAAGGGGCCGCGACTCCTACGAGCAGTACTTC
>TRBJ2-7|-|-|TRBV2
CASSSGTGSYEQYF
TGTGCCAGCAGTTCTGGTACAGGCTCCTACGAGCAGTACTTC
>TRBJ1-2|once|TRBD1|TRBV7-3
CASSLAGTGNYGYTF
TGTGCCAGCAGCTTAGCTGGGACAGGGAACTATGGCTACACCTTC